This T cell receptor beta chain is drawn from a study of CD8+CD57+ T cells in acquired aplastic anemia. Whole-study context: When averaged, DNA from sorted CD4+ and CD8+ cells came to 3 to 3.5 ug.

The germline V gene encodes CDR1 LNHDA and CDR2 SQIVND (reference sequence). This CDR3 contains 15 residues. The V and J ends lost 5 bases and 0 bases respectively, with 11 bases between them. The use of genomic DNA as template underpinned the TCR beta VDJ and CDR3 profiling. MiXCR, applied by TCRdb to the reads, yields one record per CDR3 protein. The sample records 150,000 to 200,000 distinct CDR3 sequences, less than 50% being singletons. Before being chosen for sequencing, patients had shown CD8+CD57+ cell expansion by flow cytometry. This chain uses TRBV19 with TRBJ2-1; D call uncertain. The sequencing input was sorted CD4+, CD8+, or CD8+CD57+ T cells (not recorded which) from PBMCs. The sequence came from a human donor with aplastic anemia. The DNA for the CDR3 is TGTGCCAGTAGTGCCCCAATGCTCTCCTACAATGAGCAGTTCTTC. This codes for CASSAPMLSYNEQFF. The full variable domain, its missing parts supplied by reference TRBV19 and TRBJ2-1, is DGGITQSPKYLFRKEGQNVTLSCEQNLNHDAMYWYRQDPGQGLRLIYYSQIVNDFQKGDIAEGYSVSREKKESFPLTVTSAQKNPTAFYLCASSAPMLSYNEQFFGPGTRLTVL.